The TCR beta chain described here comes from a study of blood T cell repertoires in COVID-19. Sequenced by immunoSEQ multiplex PCR; TCRdb stores in-frame clones only, minus some. The table shows 120,000 to 150,000 clones, with about 87% occurring only once. The CDR3 has 13 residues. V was shortened by 3 bases and J by 7 bases, with 9 bases between the two germline ends. This clonotype originated in a human donor with COVID-19, enrolled during active disease. The donor label of this sample is uncertain. The rearrangement uses TRBV12-3 or TRBV12-4 and TRBJ1-4; D is ambiguous. The sequenced material came from peripheral blood. The CDR3 sequence: CASSFREVEKLFF. The CDR3 DNA reads TGTGCCAGCAGTTTTAGGGAGGTTGAAAAACTGTTTTTT.